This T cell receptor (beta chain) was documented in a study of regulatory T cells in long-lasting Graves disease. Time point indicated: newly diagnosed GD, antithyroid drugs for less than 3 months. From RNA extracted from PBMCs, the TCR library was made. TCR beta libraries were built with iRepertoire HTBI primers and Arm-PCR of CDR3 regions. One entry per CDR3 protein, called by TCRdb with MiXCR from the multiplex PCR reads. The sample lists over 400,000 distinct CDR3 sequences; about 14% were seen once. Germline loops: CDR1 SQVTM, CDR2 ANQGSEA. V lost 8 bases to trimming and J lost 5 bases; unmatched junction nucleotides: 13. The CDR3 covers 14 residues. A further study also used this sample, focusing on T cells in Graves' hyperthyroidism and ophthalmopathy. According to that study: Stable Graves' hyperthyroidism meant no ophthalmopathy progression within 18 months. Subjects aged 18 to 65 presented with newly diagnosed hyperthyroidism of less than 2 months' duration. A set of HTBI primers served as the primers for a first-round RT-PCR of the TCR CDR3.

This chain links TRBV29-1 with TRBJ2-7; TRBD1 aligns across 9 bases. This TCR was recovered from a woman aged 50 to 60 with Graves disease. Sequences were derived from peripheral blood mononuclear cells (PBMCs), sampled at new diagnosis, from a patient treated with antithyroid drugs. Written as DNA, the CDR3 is TGCAGCACGTGCTCGGGACAGGGTTACGACGAGCAGTACTTC. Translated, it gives CSTCSGQGYDEQYF.